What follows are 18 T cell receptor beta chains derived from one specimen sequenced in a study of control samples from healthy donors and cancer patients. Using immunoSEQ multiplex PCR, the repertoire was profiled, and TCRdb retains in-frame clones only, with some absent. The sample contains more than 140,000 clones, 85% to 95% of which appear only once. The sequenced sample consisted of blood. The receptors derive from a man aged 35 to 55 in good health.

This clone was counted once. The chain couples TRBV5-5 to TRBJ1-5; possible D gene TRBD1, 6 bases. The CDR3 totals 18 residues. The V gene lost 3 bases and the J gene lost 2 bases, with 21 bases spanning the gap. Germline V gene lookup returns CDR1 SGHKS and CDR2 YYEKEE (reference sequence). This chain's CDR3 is CASSYGTSPHPRNQPQHF. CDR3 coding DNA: TGTGCCAGCAGCTACGGGACAAGCCCACACCCACGCAATCAGCCCCAGCATTTT.

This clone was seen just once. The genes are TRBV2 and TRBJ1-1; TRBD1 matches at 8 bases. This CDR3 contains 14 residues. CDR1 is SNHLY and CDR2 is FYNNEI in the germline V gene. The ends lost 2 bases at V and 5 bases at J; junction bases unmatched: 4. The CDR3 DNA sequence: TGTGCCAGCAGTGAACAGGGGGCGAGAACTGAAGCTTTCTTT. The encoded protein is CASSEQGARTEAFF.

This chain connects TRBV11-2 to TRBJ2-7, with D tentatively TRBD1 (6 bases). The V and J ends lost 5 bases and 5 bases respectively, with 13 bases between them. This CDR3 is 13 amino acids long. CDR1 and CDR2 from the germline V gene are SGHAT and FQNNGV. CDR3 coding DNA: TGTGCCAGCAGCCTACACAGGGTCCACGAGCAGTACTTC. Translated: CASSLHRVHEQYF.

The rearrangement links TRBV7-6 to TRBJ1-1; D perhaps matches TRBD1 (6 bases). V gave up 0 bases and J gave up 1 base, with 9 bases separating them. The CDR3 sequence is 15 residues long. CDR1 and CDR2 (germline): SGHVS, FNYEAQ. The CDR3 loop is CASSLAGGQNTEAFF. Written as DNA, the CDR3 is TGTGCCAGCAGCTTAGCGGGGGGACAGAACACTGAAGCTTTCTTT. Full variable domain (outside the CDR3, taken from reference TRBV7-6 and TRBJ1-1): GAGVSQSPRYKVTKRGQDVALRCDPISGHVSLYWYRQALGQGPEFLTYFNYEAQQDKSGLPNDRFSAERPEGSISTLTIQRTEQRDSAMYRCASSLAGGQNTEAFFGQGTRLTVV.

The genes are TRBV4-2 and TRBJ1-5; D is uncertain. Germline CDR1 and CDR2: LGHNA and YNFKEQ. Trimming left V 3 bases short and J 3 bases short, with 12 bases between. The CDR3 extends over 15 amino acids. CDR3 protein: CASSQVGGHNQPQHF. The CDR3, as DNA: TGTGCCAGCAGCCAGGTCGGCGGGCACAATCAGCCCCAGCATTTT.

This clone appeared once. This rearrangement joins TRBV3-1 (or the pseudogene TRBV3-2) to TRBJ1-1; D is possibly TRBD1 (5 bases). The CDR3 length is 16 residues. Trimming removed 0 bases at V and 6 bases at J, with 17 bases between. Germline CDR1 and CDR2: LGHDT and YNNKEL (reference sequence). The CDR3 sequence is CASSQDPWGVSAEAFF. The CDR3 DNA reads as TGTGCCAGCAGCCAAGACCCCTGGGGGGTCAGCGCTGAAGCTTTCTTT.

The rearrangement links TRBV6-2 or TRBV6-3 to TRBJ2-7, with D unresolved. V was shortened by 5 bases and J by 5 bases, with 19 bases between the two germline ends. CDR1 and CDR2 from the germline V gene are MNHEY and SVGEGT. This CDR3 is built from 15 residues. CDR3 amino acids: CASSRPRSKGHEQYF. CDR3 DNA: TGTGCCAGCAGTCGACCTCGATCTAAGGGCCACGAGCAGTACTTC.

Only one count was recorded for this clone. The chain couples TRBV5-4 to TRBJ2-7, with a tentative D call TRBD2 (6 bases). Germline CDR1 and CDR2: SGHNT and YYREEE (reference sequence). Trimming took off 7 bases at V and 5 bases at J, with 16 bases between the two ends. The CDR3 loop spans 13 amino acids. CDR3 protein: CASSEGLLDEQYF. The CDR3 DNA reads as TGTGCCAGCTCCGAGGGACTCCTCGACGAGCAGTACTTC.

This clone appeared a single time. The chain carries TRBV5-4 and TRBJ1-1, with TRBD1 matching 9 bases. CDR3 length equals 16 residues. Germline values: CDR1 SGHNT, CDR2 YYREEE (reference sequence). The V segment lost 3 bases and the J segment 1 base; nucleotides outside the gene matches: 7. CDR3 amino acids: CASSSLDRGGNTEAFF. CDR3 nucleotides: TGTGCCAGCAGCTCCCTGGACAGGGGTGGGAACACTGAAGCTTTCTTT.

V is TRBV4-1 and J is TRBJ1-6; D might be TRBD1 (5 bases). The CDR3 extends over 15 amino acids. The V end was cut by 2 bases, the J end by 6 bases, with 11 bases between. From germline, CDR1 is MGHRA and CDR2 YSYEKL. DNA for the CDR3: TGCGCCAGCAGCCAAACGACAGTCTCTAATTCACCCCTCCACTTT. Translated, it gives CASSQTTVSNSPLHF.

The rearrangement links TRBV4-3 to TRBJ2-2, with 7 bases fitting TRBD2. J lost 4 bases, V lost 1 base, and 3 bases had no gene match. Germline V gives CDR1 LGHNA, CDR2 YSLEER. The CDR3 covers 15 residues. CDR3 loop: CASSQAGGGTGELFF. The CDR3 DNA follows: TGCGCCAGCAGCCAAGCCGGCGGGGGCACCGGGGAGCTGTTTTTT.

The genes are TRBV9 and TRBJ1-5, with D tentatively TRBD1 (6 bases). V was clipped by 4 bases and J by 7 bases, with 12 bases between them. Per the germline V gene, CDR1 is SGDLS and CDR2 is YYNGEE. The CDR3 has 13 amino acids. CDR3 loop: CASSSQGRQPQHF. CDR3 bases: TGTGCCAGCAGCTCACAGGGCCGGCAGCCCCAGCATTTT.

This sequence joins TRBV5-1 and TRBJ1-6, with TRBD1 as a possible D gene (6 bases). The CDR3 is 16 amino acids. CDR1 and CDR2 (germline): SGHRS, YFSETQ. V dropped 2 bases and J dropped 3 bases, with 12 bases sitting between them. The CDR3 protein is CASSFTTGIYNSPLHF. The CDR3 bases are TGCGCCAGCAGCTTCACTACAGGGATCTATAATTCACCCCTCCACTTT.

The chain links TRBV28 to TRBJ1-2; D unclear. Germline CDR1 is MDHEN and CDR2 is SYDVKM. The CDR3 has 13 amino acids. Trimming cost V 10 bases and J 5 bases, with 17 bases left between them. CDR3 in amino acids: CAIRVGSGYGYTF. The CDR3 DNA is TGTGCCATCCGAGTTGGCAGTGGGTATGGCTACACCTTC.

The CDR3 sequence is CASTLRGNTEAFF. The CDR3 nucleotides are TGTGCCAGCACATTACGGGGGAACACTGAAGCTTTCTTT. The V gene is TRBV28, the J gene TRBJ1-1; unclear D gene. V was shortened by 7 bases and J by 1 base, with 10 bases between the two germline ends. The germline CDR1 and CDR2 sequences are MDHEN and SYDVKM. CDR3 length equals 13 residues. Looking up the rest from reference TRBV28 and TRBJ1-1 gives the full variable domain: DVKVTQSSRYLVKRTGEKVFLECVQDMDHENMFWYRQDPGLGLRLIYFSYDVKMKEKGDIPEGYSVSREKKERFSLILESASTNQTSMYLCASTLRGNTEAFFGQGTRLTVV.

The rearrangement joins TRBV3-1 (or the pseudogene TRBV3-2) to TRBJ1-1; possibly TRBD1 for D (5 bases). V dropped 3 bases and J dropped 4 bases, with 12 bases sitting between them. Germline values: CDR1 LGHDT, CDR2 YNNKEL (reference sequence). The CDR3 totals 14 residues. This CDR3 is CASSHGAYGTEAFF. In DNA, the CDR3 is TGTGCCAGCAGCCATGGGGCCTACGGCACTGAAGCTTTCTTT.

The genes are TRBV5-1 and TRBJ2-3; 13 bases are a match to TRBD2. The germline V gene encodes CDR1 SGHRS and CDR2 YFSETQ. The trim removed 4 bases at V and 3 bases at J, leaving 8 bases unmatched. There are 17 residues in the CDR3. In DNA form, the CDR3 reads TGCGCCAGCAGCCCTAGACTAGCGGGGGGTAAGACAGATACGCAGTATTTT. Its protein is CASSPRLAGGKTDTQYF.

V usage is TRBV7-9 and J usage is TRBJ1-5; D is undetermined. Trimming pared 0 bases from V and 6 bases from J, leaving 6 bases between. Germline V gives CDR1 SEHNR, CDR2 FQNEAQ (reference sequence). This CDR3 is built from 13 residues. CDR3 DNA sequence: TGTGCCAGCAGCTTAGCGCAGGCTCAGCCCCAGCATTTT. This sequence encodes CASSLAQAQPQHF.